The 26 T cell receptor beta chains listed next were all sequenced from one sample in a study of shared clonotypes between healthy human individuals. Data came from immunoSEQ multiplex PCR; TCRdb stores just in-frame clones and leaves some out. The table has about 560,000 clones, around 81% seen once; the top ten hold about 11%. Sequencing used PBMCs. These receptors came from a woman between 40 and 55 years old in good health. Some clones in this sample may be carry-over from other donors' samples.

The DNA for the CDR3 is TGCGCCAGCAGCTCGGGGACAGAGATCGAGCAGTACTTC. Translation: CASSSGTEIEQYF. V gene TRBV5-1 combines with J gene TRBJ2-7, with 7 bases lining up with TRBD1. This CDR3 contains 13 residues. CDR1 SGHRS and CDR2 YFSETQ come from the germline V gene. The V segment lost 3 bases and the J segment 6 bases; nucleotides outside the gene matches: 6. The variable domain in full, with the rest retrieved from reference TRBV5-1 and TRBJ2-7, is KAGVTQTPRYLIKTRGQQVTLSCSPISGHRSVSWYQQTPGQGLQFLFEYFSETQRNKGNFPGRFSGRQFSNSRSEMNVSTLELGDSALYLCASSSGTEIEQYFGPGTRLTVT.

The chain uses TRBV19 and TRBJ1-2, with a tentative D call TRBD1 (6 bases). V lost 2 bases, J lost 6 bases, and 16 bases lay in between. CDR1 is LNHDA and CDR2 is SQIVND in the germline V gene (reference sequence). The length of the CDR3 is 15 residues. This CDR3 is CASSISPSGENGYTF. In DNA, the CDR3 is TGTGCCAGTAGTATATCCCCCTCAGGGGAGAATGGCTACACCTTC. The entire variable domain, with the rest obtained from reference TRBV19 and TRBJ1-2, is as follows: DGGITQSPKYLFRKEGQNVTLSCEQNLNHDAMYWYRQDPGQGLRLIYYSQIVNDFQKGDIAEGYSVSREKKESFPLTVTSAQKNPTAFYLCASSISPSGENGYTFGSGTRLTVV.

The V call is TRBV27, the J call TRBJ2-7; 9 bases map to TRBD1. Germline-derived CDR1 and CDR2 are MNHEY and SMNVEV (reference sequence). V lost 6 bases, J lost 0 bases, and 12 bases stayed unmatched. This CDR3 spans 17 amino acids. CDR3 sequence: CASSRTGAISDSYEQYF. For the CDR3, the DNA is TGTGCCAGCAGCAGGACAGGGGCGATTTCCGACTCCTACGAGCAGTACTTC.

This clone came up a few times. The genes are TRBV7-9 and TRBJ2-5; D remains unclear. With 4 bases removed from V and 1 base from J, the gap between germline ends came to 16 bases. CDR1 SEHNR and CDR2 FQNEAQ come from the germline V gene (reference sequence). CDR3 length: 16 amino acids. The CDR3 here is CASSSGLDGSQETQYF. The CDR3 region has the DNA TGTGCCAGCAGCTCCGGTTTGGACGGATCCCAAGAGACCCAGTACTTC.

The J gene is TRBJ2-2, the V gene TRBV7-3; 10 bases match TRBD2. The CDR3 runs 15 residues. V trimming: 7 bases; J trimming: 4 bases; junction bases outside the gene matches: 6. Germline loops: CDR1 SGHTA, CDR2 FQGTGA. This CDR3 is CASTLAGVSTGELFF. The CDR3 DNA reads TGTGCCAGCACTCTAGCGGGAGTAAGCACCGGGGAGCTGTTTTTT.

The rearrangement links TRBV30 to TRBJ2-1; no reliable D call. Deletions cut 3 bases from V and 8 bases from J, with 8 bases between. This CDR3 region has 11 residues. CDR1 and CDR2 (germline): GTSNPN, SVGIG (reference sequence). CDR3 sequence reads: CAWSGSYEQFF. The CDR3 DNA is TGTGCCTGGAGCGGCAGCTATGAGCAGTTCTTC.

This clone was counted many times. The sample holds other DNA sequences that translate to the same CDR3. The chain combines TRBV4-2 with TRBJ2-1, with TRBD2 identical over 10 bases. J gave up 6 bases and V 0 bases, and 5 bases lay outside the gene matches. Per the germline V gene, CDR1 is LGHNA and CDR2 is YNFKEQ. This CDR3 comprises 16 residues. DNA for the CDR3: TGTGCCAGCAGCCAAGACCTAGCGGGAGTGGGCAATGAGCAGTTCTTC. Translating it yields CASSQDLAGVGNEQFF.

This sequence joins TRBV29-1 and TRBJ2-3, with 8 bases matching TRBD1. The ends lost 4 bases at V and 6 bases at J; junction bases unmatched: 21. The CDR3 totals 18 residues. The germline V gene has CDR1 SQVTM and CDR2 ANQGSEA. The CDR3 sequence: CSVGGDRTGTAVVDTQYF. The CDR3 region has the DNA TGCAGCGTTGGAGGGGACAGGACCGGGACCGCTGTAGTCGATACGCAGTATTTT.

The V call is TRBV9, the J call TRBJ2-1; TRBD1 matches 12 bases. The V segment lost 3 bases and the J segment 4 bases; nucleotides outside the gene matches: 2. The CDR3 is made up of 15 amino acids. The germline CDR1 and CDR2 sequences are SGDLS and YYNGEE. CDR3 sequence reads: CASSAGQGAYNEQFF. CDR3 nucleotides: TGTGCCAGCAGCGCGGGACAGGGGGCGTACAATGAGCAGTTCTTC.

Regarding this clone: A read error is the likely source, as a far larger clone sits one nucleotide away. The V gene is TRBV25-1, the J gene TRBJ2-7; 9 bases map to TRBD1. Germline CDR1 MGHDK, CDR2 SYGVNS. The length of the CDR3 is 18 residues. The CDR3 DNA is TGTGCCAGCAGTGACCTGCCCCCGGGACAGGGTTTGCCCTACGAGCGGTACTTC. It codes for CASSDLPPGQGLPYERYF.

The chain is built from TRBV28 and TRBJ1-1, with D possibly TRBD1 on 5 matching bases. V gave up 5 bases and J gave up 1 base, with 14 bases separating them. The germline CDR1 and CDR2 sequences are MDHEN and SYDVKM. This CDR3 has 15 amino acids. CDR3 nucleotides: TGTGCCAGCAGTCCACTCGGTGGGGGGAACACTGAAGCTTTCTTT. Translated: CASSPLGGGNTEAFF.

This clone was observed a few times. The chain is built from TRBV6-4 and TRBJ1-1, with a weak D call TRBD1 (5 bases). Germline V gene data show CDR1 as MRHNA and CDR2 as SNTAGT. Trimming pared 3 bases from V and 1 base from J, leaving 12 bases between. This CDR3 comprises 15 residues. The CDR3 spells CASSDRSGGNTEAFF. CDR3 in DNA: TGTGCCAGCAGTGATAGGTCGGGGGGGAACACTGAAGCTTTCTTT.

This clone was picked up many times. The junction departs from germline at one end; a sequencing error may be responsible. This sample includes further DNA sequences coding for the same CDR3. This chain links TRBV29-1 with TRBJ2-1; possible D gene TRBD2, 6 bases. The length of the CDR3 is 12 residues. Germline CDR1 and CDR2: SQVTM and ANQGSEA. Here the CDR3 reads CSVDLSGGTPVF. The CDR3 DNA follows: TGCAGCGTTGATCTTTCCGGGGGAACGCCGGTCTTC.

V and J are TRBV7-2 and TRBJ1-5; 12 bases line up with TRBD1. After removal of 4 bases from V and 5 bases from J, the junction contained 12 bases not matched to a gene. This CDR3 spans 18 amino acids. The germline CDR1 and CDR2 sequences are SGHTA and FQGNSA. CDR3 sequence: CASSYFARDRGRDQPQHF. The CDR3 nucleotides read TGTGCCAGCAGCTATTTTGCCCGGGACAGGGGGCGCGATCAGCCCCAGCATTTT.

The rearrangement joins TRBV5-4 to TRBJ1-3, with D perhaps TRBD1 (5 bases). This CDR3 comprises 14 residues. V was pared by 0 bases and J by 10 bases, with 14 bases between. The germline V gene has CDR1 SGHNT and CDR2 YYREEE (reference sequence). CDR3 bases: TGTGCCAGCAGCTTGGGGGCAGGGATAGGGACCATATATTTT. Amino acid sequence: CASSLGAGIGTIYF.

The chain has TRBV6-1 and TRBJ2-5, with 9 bases fitting TRBD1. V was clipped by 5 bases and J by 4 bases; unmatched bases: 8. The CDR3 totals 15 residues. CDR1 is MNHNS, CDR2 SASEGT, per germline. The CDR3 region has the DNA TGTGCCAGCAGTAGGGACAGGGTCGCGCTAGAGACCCAGTACTTC. Its protein product is CASSRDRVALETQYF.

The chain joins TRBV5-1 to TRBJ2-7; unclear D gene. Germline V gene lookup returns CDR1 SGHRS and CDR2 YFSETQ. The CDR3 runs 11 residues. Trimming removed 3 bases at V and 0 bases at J, with 1 base between. In DNA, the CDR3 is TGCGCCAGCAGCTACTCCTACGAGCAGTACTTC. The encoded protein is CASSYSYEQYF.

This chain uses TRBV28 with TRBJ2-1; D may be TRBD1 (5 bases). The CDR3 is 14 amino acids. Germline CDR1 is MDHEN and CDR2 is SYDVKM. Deletions cut 2 bases from V and 6 bases from J, with 11 bases between. CDR3 protein: CASSLQWTSNEQFF. DNA of the CDR3: TGTGCCAGCAGTTTACAGTGGACATCCAATGAGCAGTTCTTC.

The V call is TRBV7-2, the J call TRBJ1-4, with D perhaps matching TRBD1 (6 bases). V lost 5 bases to trimming and J lost 4 bases, with 17 bases between them. Germline V gives CDR1 SGHTA, CDR2 FQGNSA. The CDR3 consists of 16 residues. DNA of the CDR3: TGTGCCAGCAGCCCCTTATACAGGGCCATTAATGAAAAACTGTTTTTT. Encoded protein: CASSPLYRAINEKLFF.

This chain connects TRBV9 to TRBJ1-2; D remains ambiguous. Trimming took off 0 bases at V and 2 bases at J, with 17 bases between the two ends. CDR3 length equals 17 residues. Germline V gene data show CDR1 as SGDLS and CDR2 as YYNGEE. The CDR3 sequence is CASSVGMVLADNYGYTF. CDR3 in DNA: TGTGCCAGCAGCGTAGGGATGGTTTTGGCCGACAACTATGGCTACACCTTC. Supplemented by reference TRBV9 and TRBJ1-2, the full variable domain reads DSGVTQTPKHLITATGQRVTLRCSPRSGDLSVYWYQQSLDQGLQFLIQYYNGEERAKGNILERFSAQQFPDLHSELNLSSLELGDSALYFCASSVGMVLADNYGYTFGSGTRLTVV.

This clone has a handful of counts. Other nucleotide sequences in the sample specify the same CDR3. The rearrangement links TRBV9 to TRBJ2-1; 8 bases agree with TRBD2. This CDR3 has 15 residues. J was trimmed by 7 bases and V by 0 bases; bases with no gene match: 6. CDR1 and CDR2 (germline): SGDLS, YYNGEE. CDR3 DNA: TGTGCCAGCAGCGTAGAAGGGACTAGAGGGAATGAGCAGTTCTTC. Protein sequence: CASSVEGTRGNEQFF.

The gene calls are TRBV9 and TRBJ1-3; no clear D. V lost 0 bases, J lost 0 bases, and 7 bases lay in between. The CDR3 length is 15 residues. The germline gives CDR1 SGDLS, CDR2 YYNGEE. The chain's CDR3 is CASSVGGISGNTIYF. CDR3 sequence (DNA): TGTGCCAGCAGCGTAGGAGGAATCTCTGGAAACACCATATATTTT.

Turning to this clone: Only one base separates this from a far larger clonotype, so it likely reflects a read error. Other DNA sequences from this sample encode an identical CDR3 as well. The chain couples TRBV29-1 to TRBJ2-2, with TRBD1 matching 7 bases. This CDR3 contains 13 residues. Germline lookup yields CDR1 SQVTM and CDR2 ANQGSEA. V gave up 5 bases and J gave up 8 bases; unmatched junction bases: 8. CDR3 bases: TGCAGCGTTAACAGGGGCGGCACAGGGGAGCTGTTTTTT. This gives the protein CSVNRGGTGELFF.

The rearrangement uses TRBV19 and TRBJ2-7, with D perhaps given as TRBD1 or TRBD2 (5 bases each). CDR3 length equals 15 residues. Per the germline V gene, CDR1 is LNHDA and CDR2 is SQIVND (reference sequence). V gave up 6 bases and J gave up 7 bases, with 22 bases separating them. The CDR3 spells CASRKTGPPSGEQYF. The DNA of the CDR3 is TGTGCCAGTAGGAAGACGGGACCTCCCTCGGGAGAGCAGTACTTC.

J is TRBJ2-5 and V is TRBV9; maybe TRBD1 (6 bases). The germline V gene encodes CDR1 SGDLS and CDR2 YYNGEE. The CDR3 totals 15 residues. V was pared by 0 bases and J by 2 bases, with 11 bases between. CDR3 sequence reads: CASSVGTARQETQYF. CDR3 nucleotides: TGTGCCAGCAGCGTAGGGACAGCGAGACAAGAGACCCAGTACTTC. Complete variable domain (other parts from reference TRBV9 and TRBJ2-5): DSGVTQTPKHLITATGQRVTLRCSPRSGDLSVYWYQQSLDQGLQFLIQYYNGEERAKGNILERFSAQQFPDLHSELNLSSLELGDSALYFCASSVGTARQETQYFGPGTRLLVL.

The chain has TRBV7-8 and TRBJ1-5, with D hard to call. CDR1 and CDR2 from the germline V gene are SGHVS and FQNEAQ. This CDR3 has 17 residues. Trimming removed 6 bases from V and 2 bases from J, with 20 bases in between. CDR3 sequence reads: CASSLLGPGSGNQPQHF. The DNA of the CDR3 is TGTGCCAGCAGTTTACTGGGCCCTGGGAGTGGCAATCAGCCCCAGCATTTT.